This TCR beta chain was identified in a study of T-cell reconstitution after alpha-beta-depleted transplantation in children. Preparation of the TCRbeta library involved a method that used unique molecular identifiers. TCRdb processed the PCR reads anew with MiXCR; each CDR3 protein has one entry. The table lists fewer than 350,000 distinct CDR3 sequences, around 10% of them singletons, with less than 25% in the top ten. Broader study findings: Surviving recipient T cells and intrathymic progenitors accounted for some patients' high TCRbeta diversity at day 60. A year had passed since transplant, and T-cell counts and diversity by then came mostly from newly produced T cells.

The CDR3 spans 17 residues. Germline CDR1 and CDR2: SGHAT and FQNNGV. V lost 5 bases and J lost 1; bases outside the gene matches: 9. In its sample, this clonotype was seen many times. Its antigen is not identified. Specimen: peripheral blood, collected 180 days after TCRalphabeta/CD19-depleted stem cell transplant. The origin of this receptor is a male patient aged 2 to 10 who had a stem cell transplant for chronic granulomatous disease, so the T cells may come from the graft donor. J is TRBJ2-2 and V is TRBV11-2; 8 bases fit TRBD2. The CDR3 DNA sequence: TGTGCCAGCAGCCCAGCTCTGGGACTAGAGAACACCGGGGAGCTGTTTTTT. Translating it yields CASSPALGLENTGELFF.